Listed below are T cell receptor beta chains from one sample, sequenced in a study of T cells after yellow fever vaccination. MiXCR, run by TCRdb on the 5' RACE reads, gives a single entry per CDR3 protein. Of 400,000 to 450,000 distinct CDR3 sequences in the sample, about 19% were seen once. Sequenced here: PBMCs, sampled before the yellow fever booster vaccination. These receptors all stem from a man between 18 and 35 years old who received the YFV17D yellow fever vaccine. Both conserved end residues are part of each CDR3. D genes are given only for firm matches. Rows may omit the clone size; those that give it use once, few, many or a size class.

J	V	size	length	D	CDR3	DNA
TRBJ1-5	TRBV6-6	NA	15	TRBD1	CASSNLDRGNQPQHF	TGTGCCAGCAGTAATCTTGACAGGGGCAATCAGCCCCAGCATTTT
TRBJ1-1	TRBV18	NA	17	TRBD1	CASSPVGTGGLGTEAFF	TGTGCCAGCTCACCCGTGGGGACAGGGGGCTTAGGAACTGAAGCTTTCTTT
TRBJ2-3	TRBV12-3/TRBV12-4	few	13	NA	CASSGQSTDTQYF	TGTGCCAGCAGCGGACAGAGCACAGATACGCAGTATTTT
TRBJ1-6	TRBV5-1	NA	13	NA	CASRGVENSPLHF	TGCGCCAGCAGAGGAGTGGAAAATTCACCCCTCCACTTT
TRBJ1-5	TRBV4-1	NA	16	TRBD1	CASSQEITRTGQPQHF	TGCGCCAGCAGCCAAGAAATTACGCGGACAGGCCAGCCCCAGCATTTT
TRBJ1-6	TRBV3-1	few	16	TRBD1	CASSQVSRTGLSPLHF	TGTGCCAGCAGCCAAGTTTCCAGGACAGGGCTGTCACCCCTCCACTTT
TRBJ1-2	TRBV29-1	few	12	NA	CSAQESGYGYTF	TGCAGCGCCCAAGAGTCAGGGTATGGCTACACCTTC
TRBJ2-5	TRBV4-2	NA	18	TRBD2	CASSKTSGGDSYQETQYF	TGTGCCAGCAGCAAGACTAGCGGGGGGGATTCGTACCAAGAGACCCAGTACTTC
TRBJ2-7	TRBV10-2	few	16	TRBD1	CASSESGTGSSYEQYF	TGCGCCAGCAGTGAGTCGGGGACAGGCAGCTCCTACGAGCAGTACTTC
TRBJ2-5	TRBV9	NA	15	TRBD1	CASSVTGGRGETQYF	TGTGCCAGCAGCGTGACAGGGGGCAGGGGAGAGACCCAGTACTTC
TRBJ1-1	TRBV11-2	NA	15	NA	CASSQMGRVNTEAFF	TGTGCCAGCAGCCAGATGGGCAGAGTTAACACTGAAGCTTTCTTT
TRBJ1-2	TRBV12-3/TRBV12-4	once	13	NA	CASRKTLDYGYTF	TGTGCCAGCAGGAAAACACTCGACTATGGCTACACCTTC
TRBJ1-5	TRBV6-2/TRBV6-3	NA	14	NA	CASIDGGSGQPQHF	TGTGCCAGCATCGACGGAGGGTCGGGTCAGCCCCAGCATTTT
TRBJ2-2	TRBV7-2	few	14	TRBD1	CASSLQGALGELFF	TGTGCCAGCAGCTTACAGGGGGCGCTTGGGGAGCTGTTTTTT
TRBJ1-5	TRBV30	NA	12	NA	CAWGRNNQPQHF	TGTGCCTGGGGACGGAATAATCAGCCCCAGCATTTT
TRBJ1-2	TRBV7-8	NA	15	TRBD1	CASSFYRGDSNGYTF	TGTGCCAGCAGCTTTTACAGGGGGGACAGCAATGGCTACACCTTC
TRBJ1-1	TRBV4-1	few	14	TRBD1	CASSHQTGRSEAFF	TGCGCCAGCAGCCACCAGACAGGGAGGTCTGAAGCTTTCTTT
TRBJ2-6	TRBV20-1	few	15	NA	CSARSAGHGANVLTF	TGCAGTGCTAGATCCGCAGGGCACGGGGCCAACGTCCTGACTTTC
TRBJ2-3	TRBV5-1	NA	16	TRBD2	CASRPGTGLGADTQYF	TGCGCCAGCAGGCCAGGCACGGGACTAGGTGCAGATACGCAGTATTTT
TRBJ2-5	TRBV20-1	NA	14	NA	CSASGRSLGETQYF	TGCAGTGCCTCGGGGCGGAGCCTGGGCGAGACCCAGTACTTC
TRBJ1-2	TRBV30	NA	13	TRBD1	CAGSRGDRTKGTF	TGTGCCGGGTCGCGGGGGGACAGGACTAAAGGGACCTTC
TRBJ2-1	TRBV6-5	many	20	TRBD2	CASSHPASGGDHPYYNEQFF	TGTGCCAGCAGCCACCCAGCTAGCGGGGGGGACCACCCCTATTACAATGAGCAGTTCTTC